This T cell receptor beta chain is from a study of blood T cell repertoires in COVID-19. Assay: immunoSEQ multiplex PCR; the TCRdb copy retains only in-frame clones and omits some. The sample has about 290,000 clones; 89% are singletons. Germline CDR1 reads SGHTA; CDR2 reads FQGTGA. This CDR3 is 15 amino acids long. Unmatched junction bases numbered 6, after V lost 1 base and J lost 4 bases. The chain employs TRBV7-3 and TRBJ2-7; the match to TRBD2 covers 8 bases. Sequenced input: peripheral blood. This sequence was found in a woman in her forties who had recovered from COVID-19. The CDR3 here is CASSLRGTRGYEQYF. The DNA of the CDR3 is TGTGCCAGCAGCTTAAGGGGGACTAGAGGTTACGAGCAGTACTTC.